What follows are 32 T cell receptor beta chains derived from one specimen sequenced in a study of vaccination and CD4 T cells after COVID-19. These receptors are not linked to any known antigen. Cultured CD4+ T cells had their DNA profiled by the Oncomine TCR Beta short-read assay. Each CDR3 protein gets one entry after TCRdb re-called the PCR reads with MiXCR. Of more than 9,000 distinct CDR3 sequences listed, around 64% are singletons. As for treatment: approximately 11-day PBMC culture with coronavirus spike peptide pools or control peptides (ViraFEST assay). Source material: CD4+ T cells from blood, cultured in vitro. The receptor set was obtained from a human donor who had recovered from COVID-19.

There are a few counts of this clonotype. This chain connects TRBV7-6 to TRBJ2-7; 11 nucleotides agree with TRBD2. There are 15 residues in the CDR3. After removal of 4 bases from V and 6 bases from J, the junction contained 8 bases not matched to a gene. The germline V gene encodes CDR1 SGHVS and CDR2 FNYEAQ. CDR3 amino acids: CASSSYSGRAGEQYF. CDR3 nucleotide sequence: TGTGCCAGCAGCTCTTATAGCGGGAGGGCAGGCGAGCAGTACTTC.

The chain has TRBV7-2 and TRBJ2-1; 8 bases map to TRBD2. Judging by the DNA end, TRBJ2-7 fits better; the J call may be wrong. Looked up from germline, CDR1 is SGHTA and CDR2 is FQGNSA. The CDR3 spans 15 residues. CDR3 coding DNA: TGTGCCAGCAGCTTAAGCGGGGGCTCTTCCTACGAGCAGTACTTC. It encodes CASSLSGGSSYEQYF.

The chain carries TRBV7-6 and TRBJ2-7; either TRBD1 or TRBD2 may fit D (5 bases each). CDR1 SGHVS and CDR2 FNYEAQ come from the germline V gene. The CDR3 loop spans 17 amino acids. The V end was cut by 5 bases, the J end by 5 bases, with 25 bases between. CDR3 sequence reads: CASSLAEAGTGADEQYF. CDR3 bases: TGTGCCAGCAGCCTCGCGGAGGCCGGGACCGGCGCCGACGAGCAGTACTTC.

This sequence joins TRBV29-1 and TRBJ1-1; 7 nucleotides line up with TRBD1. CDR3 length: 14 residues. CDR1 and CDR2 from the germline V gene are SQVTM and ANQGSEA. Germline trimming cut 5 bases from V and 1 base from J; bases unmatched to any gene: 7. The CDR3 DNA is TGCAGCGTTCCAAACCGGGACAGGAACACTGAAGCTTTCTTT. Its protein is CSVPNRDRNTEAFF.

V is TRBV12-3 or TRBV12-4 and J is TRBJ1-5; D possibly corresponds to TRBD1 (6 bases). The CDR3 runs 18 residues. V lost 1 base, J lost 0 bases, and 16 bases lay in between. CDR3 in amino acids: CASSLVGGGWYSNQPQHF. CDR3 DNA sequence: TGTGCCAGCAGTTTAGTTGGGGGGGGCTGGTATAGCAATCAGCCCCAGCATTTT.

The chain employs TRBV9 and TRBJ1-5; D is unresolved. Trimming took off 4 bases at V and 1 base at J, with 9 bases between the two ends. This CDR3 is 14 amino acids long. CDR1 is SGDLS, CDR2 YYNGEE, per germline. The CDR3 sequence: CASSPGVSNQPQHF. The CDR3 region has the DNA TGTGCCAGCAGCCCCGGAGTGAGCAATCAGCCCCAGCATTTT.

The chain couples TRBV19 to TRBJ1-2; 8 bases line up with TRBD1. The CDR3 consists of 15 residues. Germline trimming cut 5 bases from V and 0 bases from J; bases unmatched to any gene: 5. CDR1 and CDR2 (germline): LNHDA, SQIVND (reference sequence). CDR3 sequence reads: CASSPRDRPNYGYTF. DNA for the CDR3: TGTGCCAGTAGTCCCCGGGACAGGCCTAACTATGGCTACACCTTC.

This clonotype has just a few counts. CDR3 protein: CASTPPRSIREGAAYNSPLHF. The DNA for the CDR3 is TGTGCCAGCACCCCCCCGAGGTCCATCCGGGAAGGGGCCGCCTATAATTCACCCCTCCACTTT. The genes are TRBV2 and TRBJ1-6, with D perhaps TRBD1 (5 bases). V dropped 7 bases and J dropped 2 bases, with 30 bases sitting between them. The CDR3 has 21 residues. Germline V gene data show CDR1 as SNHLY and CDR2 as FYNNEI.

In its sample, this clonotype was seen a few times. The chain carries TRBV12-3 or TRBV12-4 and TRBJ1-2; D possibly corresponds to TRBD1 (5 bases). The CDR3 has 14 amino acids. Deletions cut 7 bases from V and 7 bases from J, with 19 bases between. Here the CDR3 DNA reads TGTGCCAGCACCCCGGAGGGGCTAATTGCTGGCTACACCTTC. It translates to CASTPEGLIAGYTF.

This clonotype was counted a single time. The CDR3: CASSPGQGLGNQPQHF. In DNA, the CDR3 is TGTGCCAGCAGCCCCGGACAGGGATTAGGCAATCAGCCCCAGCATTTT. The rearrangement links TRBV6-2 or TRBV6-3 to TRBJ1-5; TRBD1 agrees at 8 bases. CDR1 MNHEY and CDR2 SVGEGT come from the germline V gene. The ends lost 6 bases at V and 2 bases at J; junction bases unmatched: 9. This CDR3 contains 16 residues.

CDR3 in DNA: TGTGCCAGCAGTCCGGAGCGCACAGATACGCAGTATTTT. As protein: CASSPERTDTQYF. The chain combines TRBV5-4 with TRBJ2-3; D ambiguous. Germline V CDR1 and CDR2: SGHNT, YYREEE (reference sequence). V dropped 5 bases and J dropped 1 base, with 8 bases sitting between them. CDR3 size: 13 residues.

The V gene is TRBV30, the J gene TRBJ1-5; TRBD1 might be the D (6 bases). Trimming took 6 bases from V and 2 from J, leaving 11 bases between them. Germline CDR1 GTSNPN, CDR2 SVGIG (reference sequence). The CDR3 extends over 13 amino acids. CDR3 nucleotide sequence: TGTGCCTGCCTACAGGGAGGCAATCAGCCCCAGCATTTT. Translation gives CACLQGGNQPQHF.

This chain links TRBV28 with TRBJ1-2; 8 bases align to TRBD1. Unmatched junction bases numbered 14, after V lost 4 bases and J lost 7 bases. In germline, CDR1 is MDHEN, CDR2 SYDVKM. The CDR3 contains 16 residues. As DNA, the CDR3 is TGTGCCAGCAGTTCCGAAGCGGGGGCGACAGGGGTTGGCTACACCTTC. Protein product: CASSSEAGATGVGYTF.

The chain couples TRBV6-1 to TRBJ2-3; TRBD2 aligns across 9 bases. Germline CDR1 reads MNHNS; CDR2 reads SASEGT. After removal of 8 bases from V and 3 bases from J, the junction contained 3 bases not matched to a gene. The length of the CDR3 is 13 residues. The CDR3 nucleotides are TGTGCCAGCTGGCGGGGGGGTACAGATACGCAGTATTTT. Protein: CASWRGGTDTQYF.

This rearrangement joins TRBV15 to TRBJ1-3; D not resolved. The V end was cut by 0 bases, the J end by 6 bases, with 18 bases between. Germline CDR1 is LNHNV and CDR2 is YYDKDF (reference sequence). This CDR3 region has 17 residues. CDR3 residues: CATSRDLRSGYANTIYF. Here the CDR3 DNA reads TGTGCCACCAGCAGAGATCTCCGCAGCGGCTACGCAAACACCATATATTTT.

The chain links TRBV7-7 to TRBJ1-5; TRBD1 is a possible D gene (5 bases). Trimming shortened V by 5 bases and J by 4 bases, and 21 bases separated the two germline ends. Germline V gives CDR1 SSHAT, CDR2 FNYEAQ (reference sequence). This CDR3 has 17 residues. CDR3 nucleotide sequence: TGTGCCAGCAGCAGACCCTCCTCGGTCAAGGGGAATCAGCCCCAGCATTTT. Its protein product is CASSRPSSVKGNQPQHF.

This clonotype was observed a single time. V and J are TRBV28 and TRBJ1-4, with 9 bases that match TRBD1. The CDR3 is 13 amino acids. The J segment lost 15 bases and the V segment lost 6 bases, leaving 11 bases of the junction unmatched. CDR1 is MDHEN, CDR2 SYDVKM, per germline. The CDR3 DNA reads as TGTGCCAGCAGCCTGTTGGGGACAGGGAGGGTGTTTTTT. This encodes CASSLLGTGRVFF.

This chain connects TRBV18 to TRBJ1-5; D is possibly TRBD1 (6 bases). The CDR3 covers 16 residues. Trimming stripped 3 bases from V and 0 bases from J, with 12 bases between. Germline CDR1 reads KGHSH; CDR2 reads LQKENI. The CDR3 coding sequence is TGTGCCAGCTCACCCCGACAGGCCAGTAGCAATCAGCCCCAGCATTTT. Translating gives CASSPRQASSNQPQHF.

This clonotype ranks as large. This chain connects TRBV5-1 to TRBJ2-1; 9 positions match TRBD1. Germline trimming cut 1 base from V and 0 bases from J; bases unmatched to any gene: 2. In germline, CDR1 is SGHRS, CDR2 YFSETQ. This CDR3 spans 16 amino acids. The CDR3 protein is CASSLTGGNSYNEQFF. CDR3 nucleotides: TGCGCCAGCAGCTTGACAGGGGGCAACTCCTACAATGAGCAGTTCTTC.

This sequence joins TRBV2 and TRBJ1-1, with D uncertain. The V and J ends lost 2 bases and 4 bases respectively, with 11 bases between them. The CDR3 loop spans 14 amino acids. Germline CDR1 reads SNHLY; CDR2 reads FYNNEI. The CDR3 DNA follows: TGTGCCAGCAGTGAATGGTACAGACTCACTGAAGCTTTCTTT. It codes for CASSEWYRLTEAFF.

The chain recombines TRBV19 with TRBJ1-5; possible D gene TRBD1, 5 bases. Trimming removed 6 bases at V and 6 bases at J, with 9 bases between. The CDR3 consists of 12 residues. CDR1 is LNHDA and CDR2 is SQIVND in the germline V gene (reference sequence). CDR3 nucleotides: TGTGCCAGTAGGCTGGGGGGTCAGCCCCAGCATTTT. Translating it yields CASRLGGQPQHF.

The chain joins TRBV6-5 to TRBJ2-7; 7 bases fit TRBD1. The CDR3 length is 15 residues. After removal of 0 bases from V and 5 bases from J, the junction contained 7 bases not matched to a gene. Germline lookup yields CDR1 MNHEY and CDR2 SVGAGI. The CDR3 is CASSYSLTGFHEQYF. The CDR3 coding sequence is TGTGCCAGCAGTTACTCTTTGACAGGGTTCCACGAGCAGTACTTC.

The V call is TRBV10-1, the J call TRBJ2-2; 9 bases agree with TRBD2. With V trimmed by 0 bases and J by 7 bases, 6 bases remained unmatched. The germline V gene has CDR1 WNHNN and CDR2 SYGVQD (reference sequence). This CDR3 has 16 amino acids. CDR3 region: CASSESAGGPGGELFF. The DNA for the CDR3 is TGCGCCAGCAGTGAGTCGGCGGGGGGGCCTGGCGGGGAGCTGTTTTTT.

CDR3 sequence (DNA): TGTGCCTGGAGTGCGCCCGGAACGATGGAGGGCTACACCTTC. Translating gives CAWSAPGTMEGYTF. This chain joins TRBV30 and TRBJ1-2; D unclear. Trimming took off 1 base at V and 8 bases at J, with 17 bases between the two ends. The CDR3 runs to 14 residues. Germline CDR1 GTSNPN, CDR2 SVGIG (reference sequence).

The table lists this clonotype with a few counts. This rearrangement joins TRBV6-1 to TRBJ1-5; TRBD1 agrees at 7 bases. J gave up 0 bases and V 5 bases, and 4 bases lay outside the gene matches. The germline gives CDR1 MNHNS, CDR2 SASEGT. The length of the CDR3 is 15 residues. In DNA form, the CDR3 reads TGTGCCAGCAGTAAACAGGGGTTTAGCAATCAGCCCCAGCATTTT. Protein: CASSKQGFSNQPQHF.

The rearrangement uses TRBV7-6 and TRBJ2-7, with 11 bases that match TRBD2. After removal of 5 bases from V and 1 base from J, the junction contained 4 bases not matched to a gene. CDR3 length equals 15 residues. Germline assignment: CDR1 SGHVS and CDR2 FNYEAQ. DNA of the CDR3: TGTGCCAGCAGCCAGACTAGCGGGGATTCCTACGAGCAGTACTTC. Protein product: CASSQTSGDSYEQYF.

This clonotype has a handful of counts. CDR3 region: CSARDREDYGYTF. Written as DNA, the CDR3 is TGCAGTGCTAGGGACAGGGAGGACTATGGCTACACCTTC. This chain links TRBV20-1 with TRBJ1-2; TRBD1 matches 8 bases. V lost 3 bases to trimming and J lost 3 bases; unmatched junction nucleotides: 3. Germline CDR1 and CDR2: DFQATT and SNEGSKA (reference sequence). This CDR3 contains 13 residues.

This rearrangement joins TRBV4-1 to TRBJ2-7; D possibly corresponds to TRBD2 (5 bases). Per the germline V gene, CDR1 is MGHRA and CDR2 is YSYEKL. V was cut by 1 base and J by 4 bases, with 14 bases left in between. The CDR3 runs 15 residues. In DNA form, the CDR3 reads TGCGCCAGCAGCCAAGGGCTAGGACTCCATTACGAGCAGTACTTC. This translates into CASSQGLGLHYEQYF.

This clonotype has just a few counts. The chain carries TRBV24-1 and TRBJ1-1; 7 positions agree with TRBD1. V gave up 9 bases and J gave up 6 bases; unmatched junction bases: 9. CDR1 and CDR2 from the germline V gene are KGHDR and SFDVKD. This CDR3 has 13 residues. CDR3: CATAGQGVPEAFF. The CDR3 bases are TGTGCCACCGCCGGGCAGGGGGTCCCTGAAGCTTTCTTT.

This clonotype was detected only a few times. The chain employs TRBV15 and TRBJ2-5, with TRBD2 matching over 9 bases. The V and J ends lost 1 base and 5 bases, in that order; junction bases with no gene match: 8. CDR1 is LNHNV and CDR2 is YYDKDF in the germline V gene (reference sequence). This CDR3 contains 16 residues. The CDR3 protein is CATSRVAGGLLETQYF. CDR3 coding DNA: TGTGCCACCAGCAGAGTCGCGGGAGGGCTGTTGGAGACCCAGTACTTC.

The chain carries TRBV7-6 and TRBJ2-7; 12 bases are shared with TRBD2. The ends lost 5 bases at V and 1 base at J; junction bases unmatched: 3. CDR1 and CDR2 from the germline V gene are SGHVS and FNYEAQ. The CDR3 has 15 amino acids. CDR3 nucleotide sequence: TGTGCCAGCAGCCCAGGGACTAGCGGGTCCTACGAGCAGTACTTC. Translated, it gives CASSPGTSGSYEQYF.

This clonotype was seen more than once but under ten times. This chain connects TRBV7-2 to TRBJ1-6; D might be TRBD1 (5 bases). V was shortened by 3 bases and J by 11 bases, with 20 bases between the two germline ends. Germline V gene data show CDR1 as SGHTA and CDR2 as FQGNSA. The CDR3 loop spans 16 amino acids. CDR3 sequence reads: CASSLSQGLAGPPLHF. CDR3 DNA sequence: TGTGCCAGCAGCTTGAGTCAGGGTTTGGCCGGTCCACCCCTCCACTTT.